This paragraph reports one TCR beta chain. The table came from immunoSEQ multiplex PCR; TCRdb's copy has only in-frame clones and leaves some out. The sample records some 99,000 clones, less than 95% being singletons. This sample is part of a study of control samples from healthy donors and cancer patients. Germline trimming cut 2 bases from V and 3 bases from J; bases unmatched to any gene: 2. This CDR3 spans 15 amino acids. Germline V gene lookup returns CDR1 MNHEY and CDR2 SVGAGI. Sequencing was done on a sample of blood. This clonotype originated in a human donor in good health. The donor label of this sample is uncertain. This chain connects TRBV6-5 to TRBJ2-3; 10 bases align to TRBD1. The CDR3 here is CASSYGQGGTDTQYF. CDR3 in DNA: TGTGCCAGCAGTTACGGACAGGGGGGGACAGATACGCAGTATTTT.